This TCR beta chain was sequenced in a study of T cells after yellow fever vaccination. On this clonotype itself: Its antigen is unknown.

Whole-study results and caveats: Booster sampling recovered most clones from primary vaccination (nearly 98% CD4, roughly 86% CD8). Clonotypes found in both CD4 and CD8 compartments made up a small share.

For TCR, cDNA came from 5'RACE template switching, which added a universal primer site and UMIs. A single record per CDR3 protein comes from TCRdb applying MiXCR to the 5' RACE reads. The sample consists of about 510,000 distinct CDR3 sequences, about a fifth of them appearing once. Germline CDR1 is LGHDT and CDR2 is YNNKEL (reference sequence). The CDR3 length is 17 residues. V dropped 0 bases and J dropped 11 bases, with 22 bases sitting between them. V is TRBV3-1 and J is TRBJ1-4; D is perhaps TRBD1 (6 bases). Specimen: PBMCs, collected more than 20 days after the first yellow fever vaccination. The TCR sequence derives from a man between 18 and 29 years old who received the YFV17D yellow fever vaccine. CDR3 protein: CASSQDRPGAVGTKLFF. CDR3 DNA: TGTGCCAGCAGCCAAGATCGACCGGGGGCGGTCGGAACGAAACTGTTTTTT.